This note documents a single T cell receptor beta chain sequence. The antigen it binds to is not known. Base qualities are not provided; no much larger clone lies one nucleotide away. From its cysteine to its phenylalanine, the CDR3 spans 18 amino acids. Only CDR3 DNA remains: 54 bases, in frame from the first base. V was cut back by 0 bases and J by 6 bases, leaving a gap of 21 bases between them. As encoded in the germline V gene, CDR1 is KGHSH while CDR2 is LQKENI. The sample comes from a study of patients and donors after allogeneic stem cell transplantation (dated by TCRdb to the early 2020s). Library preparation employed RT-PCR. Sequencer: NextSeq 550. TCRdb's own reprocessing of the public reads used fastp at Q25 and MiXCR and kept productive beta chains. For every CDR3 protein sequence, its rows merge into one entry that carries the most common genes and DNA. The table for this sample lists over 350,000 distinct CDR3 sequences; more than 15% of them were counted only once. The ten largest clones represent less than 8% of the sample.

The V and J segments used are TRBV18 and TRBJ2-1, with no confident D gene call. The TCR comes from a human donor who was either an allogeneic HSCT recipient or a stem cell or donor lymphocyte infusion donor (not recorded which). It is not recorded whose cells these are; they may come from a transplant donor. Sequenced material: blood, either unsorted or a sorted T cell fraction (not recorded which). The DNA is TGTGCCAGCTCACCACCTGGAAGTATCGTGCTCTCTCGCAATGAGCAGTTCTTC. Its amino acids are CASSPPGSIVLSRNEQFF. The full variable domain, with segments outside the CDR3 supplied by the reference TRBV18 and TRBJ2-1 proteins, appears as NAGVMQNPRHLVRRRGQEARLRCSPMKGHSHVYWYRQLPEEGLKFMVYLQKENIIDESGMPKERFSAEFPKEGPSILRIQQVVRGDSAAYFCASSPPGSIVLSRNEQFFGPGTRLTVL.